The rows below give T cell receptor beta chains drawn from one sample of a study of cytotoxic CD8 clonotypes in ibrutinib-treated CLL. Assay used: immunoSEQ multiplex PCR; TCRdb lists only in-frame clones, some missing. The sample consists of approximately 350,000 clones, 60% to 80% of them appearing once. The sample here was PBMCs, taken after 36 months of ibrutinib treatment. These receptors originate from a human donor with chronic lymphocytic leukemia. Each CDR3 is given with its conserved first and last residue. D genes are given only for firm matches. For some rows the clone size is stated as once, few or many, or as a class when expanded; others skip it.

size	D	J	V	CDR3	DNA
NA	NA	TRBJ2-2	TRBV6-5	CASSYEGLALNGELFF	TGTGCCAGCAGTTACGAAGGCCTAGCGTTAAACGGGGAGCTGTTTTTT
NA	TRBD2	TRBJ2-3	TRBV5-6	CASSFMGGTQYF	TGTGCCAGCAGCTTTATGGGGGGGACGCAGTATTTT
few	TRBD2	TRBJ2-7	TRBV4-1	CASSQDGAGGHSYEQYF	TGCGCCAGCAGCCAAGATGGGGCGGGGGGGCATTCCTACGAGCAGTACTTC
NA	NA	TRBJ1-1	TRBV11-2	CASSLDLLDSNPQNNDEAFF	TGTGCCAGCAGCTTAGATTTGTTGGACAGTAATCCCCAAAATAATGATGAAGCTTTCTTT
NA	NA	TRBJ2-1	TRBV6-4	CASMKGRYNEQFF	TGTGCCAGCATGAAGGGTAGGTACAATGAGCAGTTCTTC
NA	NA	TRBJ2-5	TRBV18	CASSSGTPKVQTQYF	TGTGCCAGCTCATCTGGGACACCGAAGGTCCAGACCCAGTACTTC
few	TRBD1	TRBJ2-7	TRBV10-1	CASSLSGQAEQYF	TGCGCCAGCAGTTTATCAGGACAGGCCGAGCAGTACTTC
NA	TRBD1	TRBJ2-3	TRBV6-5	CATTQGSTDTQYF	TGTGCCACTACACAGGGGAGCACAGATACGCAGTATTTT
NA	TRBD2	TRBJ2-1	TRBV29-1	CSVDETSEYNEQFF	TGCAGCGTTGACGAGACTAGCGAATACAATGAGCAGTTCTTC
NA	NA	TRBJ1-4	TRBV6-6	CASSRAPNEKLFF	TGTGCCAGCAGCAGGGCCCCTAATGAAAAACTGTTTTTT
NA	TRBD1	TRBJ2-6	TRBV28	CASSPPGQGPYSFNSGANVLTF	TGTGCCAGCAGTCCCCCGGGACAGGGACCCTATTCTTTTAACTCTGGGGCCAACGTCCTGACTTTC
NA	NA	TRBJ2-7	TRBV29-1	CSAEFRHTYEQYF	TGCAGCGCCGAATTCCGACATACCTACGAGCAGTACTTC
NA	TRBD1	TRBJ1-4	TRBV6-6	CASSRYRTGGNEKLFF	TGTGCCAGCAGTCGTTACCGGACAGGGGGGAATGAAAAACTGTTTTTT
NA	NA	TRBJ1-2	TRBV6-5	CASSYSMGYRVYGYTF	TGTGCCAGCAGTTACTCAATGGGTTATCGGGTCTATGGCTACACCTTC
NA	NA	TRBJ2-3	TRBV5-1	CASSQGRTQYF	TGCGCCAGCAGCCAGGGGCGGACGCAGTATTTT
NA	TRBD2	TRBJ2-1	TRBV5-1	CASSLDAGANNEQFF	TGCGCCAGCAGCTTGGATGCGGGAGCGAACAATGAGCAGTTCTTC
NA	NA	TRBJ2-5	TRBV21-1	CASSTPGLLQETQYF	TGTGCCAGCAGCACCCCGGGACTATTACAAGAGACCCAGTACTTC
NA	NA	TRBJ2-7	TRBV25-1	CASSLTRSSYEQYF	TGTGCCAGCAGTTTAACGAGGAGCTCCTACGAGCAGTACTTC
NA	NA	TRBJ2-7	TRBV9	CASSVGYSYEQYF	TGTGCCAGCAGCGTAGGCTACTCCTACGAGCAGTACTTC
NA	TRBD1	TRBJ2-2	TRBV7-2	CASSPRTGQTGELFF	TGTGCCAGCAGCCCGAGGACAGGACAAACCGGGGAGCTGTTTTTT
NA	NA	TRBJ1-4	TRBV7-2	CASSLDGPKGANEKLFF	TGTGCCAGCAGCTTAGACGGCCCAAAGGGAGCTAATGAAAAACTGTTTTTT
NA	TRBD1	TRBJ2-1	TRBV18	CASSTTDRGHEQFF	TGTGCCAGCTCAACAACGGACAGGGGGCATGAGCAGTTCTTC
NA	TRBD2	TRBJ2-7	TRBV10-2	CASSEGKPGLAAFEQYF	TGCGCCAGCAGTGAGGGGAAGCCGGGACTAGCGGCCTTCGAGCAGTACTTC
NA	TRBD1	TRBJ2-3	TRBV18	CASSPDRPSTDTQYF	TGTGCCAGCTCACCGGACAGGCCTAGCACAGATACGCAGTATTTT
NA	NA	TRBJ2-1	TRBV11-2	CASSLDHGGHNEQFF	TGTGCCAGCAGCTTAGATCATGGGGGGCACAATGAGCAGTTCTTC
NA	NA	TRBJ2-7	TRBV11-2	CASSLSGYEQYF	TGTGCCAGCAGCTTGTCTGGGTACGAGCAGTACTTC
NA	NA	TRBJ2-3	TRBV19	CASNSGRTDTQYF	TGTGCCAGTAATAGTGGGCGCACAGATACGCAGTATTTT
few	NA	TRBJ2-7	TRBV7-6	CASSPRDAAYEQYF	TGTGCCAGCAGCCCCCGGGACGCGGCCTACGAGCAGTACTTC
NA	NA	TRBJ2-7	TRBV5-4	CASSSIDRTYEQYF	TGTGCCAGCAGCTCAATCGACAGGACCTACGAGCAGTACTTC
NA	TRBD2	TRBJ2-7	TRBV23-1	CASSLPLAGEQYF	TGCGCCAGCAGTCTCCCCCTAGCGGGTGAGCAGTACTTC
few	TRBD1	TRBJ2-7	TRBV5-4	CASSLRDRAYEQYF	TGTGCCAGCAGCTTGCGGGACAGAGCCTACGAGCAGTACTTC
NA	TRBD2	TRBJ2-1	TRBV9	CASSAPGLAGDEQFF	TGTGCCAGCAGCGCGCCGGGACTAGCGGGGGATGAGCAGTTCTTC
few	TRBD1	TRBJ1-6	TRBV4-1	CASSLWTGGGSPLHF	TGCGCCAGCAGCCTCTGGACAGGGGGAGGTTCACCCCTCCACTTT
few	NA	TRBJ1-1	TRBV5-1	CASSLVLRVTEAFF	TGCGCCAGCAGCTTGGTACTGAGGGTCACTGAAGCTTTCTTT
NA	NA	TRBJ1-2	TRBV6-1	CASSAQEVEYGYTF	TGTGCCAGCAGTGCACAGGAAGTAGAGTATGGCTACACCTTC
NA	NA	TRBJ2-5	TRBV7-9	CASSFAERPQYF	TGTGCCAGCAGCTTTGCGGAACGGCCCCAGTACTTC
NA	TRBD2	TRBJ2-3	TRBV15	CATSPGTSLTDTQYF	TGTGCCACCAGCCCCGGGACTAGCCTCACAGATACGCAGTATTTT
NA	NA	TRBJ2-2	TRBV27	CASSLVSGELFF	TGTGCCAGCAGTTTAGTTTCCGGGGAGCTGTTTTTT
few	NA	TRBJ2-5	TRBV15	CATSRVQYQETQYF	TGTGCCACCAGCAGAGTCCAGTACCAAGAGACCCAGTACTTC
NA	TRBD1	TRBJ2-7	TRBV6-6	CASSYYRDRGDEQYF	TGTGCCAGCAGTTACTACCGCGACAGGGGGGACGAGCAGTACTTC
few	NA	TRBJ1-2	TRBV29-1	CSVEDGAYGYTF	TGCAGCGTTGAAGATGGGGCCTATGGCTACACCTTC
NA	TRBD2	TRBJ2-7	TRBV27	CASRRSRGVASEQYF	TGTGCCAGCAGGAGGTCACGGGGGGTCGCCAGCGAGCAGTACTTC
NA	NA	TRBJ2-3	TRBV9	CASSVGAVTDTQYF	TGTGCCAGCAGCGTAGGAGCGGTGACAGATACGCAGTATTTT
NA	TRBD2	TRBJ2-5	TRBV6-5	CASTAGLAPGETQYF	TGTGCCAGCACCGCGGGACTAGCCCCGGGTGAGACCCAGTACTTC
NA	NA	TRBJ1-2	TRBV6-6	CASSLTTGSNYGYTF	TGTGCCAGCAGTCTTACGACAGGCTCTAACTATGGCTACACCTTC
few	NA	TRBJ1-4	TRBV6-1	CASRSAPNEKLFF	TGTGCCAGCAGGAGCGCTCCAAATGAAAAACTGTTTTTT
NA	TRBD2	TRBJ2-3	TRBV18	CASSHPGLAGGPGDTQYF	TGTGCCAGCTCCCACCCGGGACTAGCGGGGGGGCCGGGTGATACGCAGTATTTT
NA	NA	TRBJ1-2	TRBV5-1	CASSLGRGNYGYTF	TGCGCCAGCAGCTTGGGACGGGGGAACTATGGCTACACCTTC
few	NA	TRBJ2-7	TRBV5-1	CASSLVPTYEQYF	TGCGCCAGCAGCTTGGTTCCAACCTACGAGCAGTACTTC
NA	NA	TRBJ1-2	TRBV5-4	CASSFAGLPFGYTF	TGTGCCAGCAGCTTCGCTGGACTTCCGTTTGGCTACACCTTC
NA	NA	TRBJ1-5	TRBV7-2	CASSLGWGSPQHF	TGTGCCAGCAGCTTAGGTTGGGGGAGTCCCCAGCATTTT
NA	TRBD1	TRBJ1-2	TRBV5-1	CASSPKTGLFVYGYTF	TGCGCCAGCAGCCCGAAGACAGGGCTGTTTGTTTATGGCTACACCTTC
NA	NA	TRBJ2-7	TRBV7-2	CASSIGLLRFSYEQYF	TGTGCCAGCAGCATAGGCCTCCTTAGGTTCTCCTACGAGCAGTACTTC
NA	NA	TRBJ1-2	TRBV5-1	CASSLRGTGYGYTF	TGCGCCAGCAGCTTGAGGGGAACAGGCTATGGCTACACCTTC
NA	TRBD1	TRBJ1-5	TRBV11-2	CASSRDRDHNQPQHF	TGTGCCAGCAGCCGCGACAGGGATCACAATCAGCCCCAGCATTTT
NA	NA	TRBJ1-1	TRBV9	CASSVVRDTEAFF	TGTGCCAGCAGCGTAGTCAGGGACACTGAAGCTTTCTTT
NA	TRBD2	TRBJ2-7	TRBV27	CASTIKGLAGGPPYEQYF	TGTGCCAGCACCATTAAGGGACTAGCGGGAGGTCCACCCTACGAGCAGTACTTC